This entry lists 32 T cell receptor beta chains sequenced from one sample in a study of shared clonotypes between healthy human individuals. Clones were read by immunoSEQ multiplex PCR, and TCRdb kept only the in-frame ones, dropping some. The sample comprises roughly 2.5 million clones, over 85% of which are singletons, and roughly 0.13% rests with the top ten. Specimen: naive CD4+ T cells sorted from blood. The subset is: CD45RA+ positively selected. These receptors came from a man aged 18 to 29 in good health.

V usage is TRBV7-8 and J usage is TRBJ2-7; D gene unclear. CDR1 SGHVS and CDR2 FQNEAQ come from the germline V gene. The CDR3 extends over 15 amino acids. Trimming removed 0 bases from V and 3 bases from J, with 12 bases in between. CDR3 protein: CASSLALSGGYEQYF. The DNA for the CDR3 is TGTGCCAGCAGCTTAGCGCTCTCAGGCGGCTACGAGCAGTACTTC.

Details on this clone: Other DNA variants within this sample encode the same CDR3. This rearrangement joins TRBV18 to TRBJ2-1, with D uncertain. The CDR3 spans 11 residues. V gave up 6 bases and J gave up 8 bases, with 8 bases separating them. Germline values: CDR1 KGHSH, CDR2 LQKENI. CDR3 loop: CASSPVDEQFF. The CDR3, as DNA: TGTGCCAGCTCCCCGGTGGATGAGCAGTTCTTC.

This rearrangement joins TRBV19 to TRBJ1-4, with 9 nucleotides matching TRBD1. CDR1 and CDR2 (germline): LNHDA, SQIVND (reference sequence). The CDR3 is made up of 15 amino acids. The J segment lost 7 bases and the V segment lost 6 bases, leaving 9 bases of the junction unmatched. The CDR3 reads CASSYRGRGGEKLFF. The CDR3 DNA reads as TGTGCCAGTAGCTACAGGGGGCGAGGGGGTGAAAAACTGTTTTTT.

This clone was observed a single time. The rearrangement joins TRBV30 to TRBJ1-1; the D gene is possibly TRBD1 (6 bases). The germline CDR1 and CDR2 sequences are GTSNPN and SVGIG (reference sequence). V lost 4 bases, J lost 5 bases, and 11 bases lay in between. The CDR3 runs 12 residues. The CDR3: CAWKGGRTEAFF. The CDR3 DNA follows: TGTGCCTGGAAGGGGGGTCGGACTGAAGCTTTCTTT.

This CDR3 is CAISPQGMGYEQYF. The DNA of the CDR3 is TGTGCCATCAGTCCACAGGGGATGGGCTACGAGCAGTACTTC. The J gene is TRBJ2-7, the V gene TRBV10-3; TRBD1 aligns across 7 bases. Per the germline V gene, CDR1 is ENHRY and CDR2 is SYGVKD. The CDR3 is 14 residues long. The V and J ends lost 5 bases and 3 bases, in that order; junction bases with no gene match: 7.

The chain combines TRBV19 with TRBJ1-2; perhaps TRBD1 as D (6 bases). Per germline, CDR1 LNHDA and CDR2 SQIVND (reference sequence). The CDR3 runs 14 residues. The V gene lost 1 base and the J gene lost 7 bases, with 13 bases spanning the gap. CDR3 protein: CASSIGKGVGGYTF. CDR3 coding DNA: TGTGCCAGTAGTATAGGAAAGGGGGTCGGTGGCTACACCTTC.

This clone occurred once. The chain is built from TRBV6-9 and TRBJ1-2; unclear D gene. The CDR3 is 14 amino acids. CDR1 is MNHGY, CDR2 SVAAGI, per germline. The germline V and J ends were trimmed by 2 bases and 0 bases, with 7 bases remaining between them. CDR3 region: CASSYPVTNYGYTF. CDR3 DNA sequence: TGTGCCAGCAGTTATCCGGTCACTAACTATGGCTACACCTTC.

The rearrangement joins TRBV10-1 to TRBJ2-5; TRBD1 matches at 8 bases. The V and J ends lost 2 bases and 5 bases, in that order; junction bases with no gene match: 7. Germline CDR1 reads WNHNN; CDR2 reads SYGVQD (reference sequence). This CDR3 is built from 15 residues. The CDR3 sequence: CASSERRQGWETQYF. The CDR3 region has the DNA TGCGCCAGCAGTGAGAGGAGACAGGGGTGGGAGACCCAGTACTTC.

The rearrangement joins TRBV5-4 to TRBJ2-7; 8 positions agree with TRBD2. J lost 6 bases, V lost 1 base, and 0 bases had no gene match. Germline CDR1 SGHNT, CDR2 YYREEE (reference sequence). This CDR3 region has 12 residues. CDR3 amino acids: CASSLRGGEQYF. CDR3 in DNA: TGTGCCAGCAGCTTGCGGGGGGGCGAGCAGTACTTC.

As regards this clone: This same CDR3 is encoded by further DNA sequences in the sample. The CDR3 nucleotides are TGTGCCAGCTCGAAGAACACTGAAGCTTTCTTT. Amino acid sequence: CASSKNTEAFF. The chain is built from TRBV6-1 and TRBJ1-1; no definite D call. V gave up 8 bases and J gave up 1 base, with 5 bases separating them. The CDR3 covers 11 residues. Germline loops: CDR1 MNHNS, CDR2 SASEGT.

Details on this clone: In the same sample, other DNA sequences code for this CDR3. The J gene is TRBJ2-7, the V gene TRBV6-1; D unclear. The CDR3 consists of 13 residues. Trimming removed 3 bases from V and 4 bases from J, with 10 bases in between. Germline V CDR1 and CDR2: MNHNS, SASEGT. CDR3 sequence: CASSEAGRYEQYF. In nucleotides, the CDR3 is TGTGCCAGCAGTGAGGCAGGAAGGTACGAGCAGTACTTC.

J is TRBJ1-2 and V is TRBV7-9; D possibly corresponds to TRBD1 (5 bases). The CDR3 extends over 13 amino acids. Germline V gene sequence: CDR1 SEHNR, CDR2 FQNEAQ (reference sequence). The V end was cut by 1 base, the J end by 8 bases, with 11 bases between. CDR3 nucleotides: TGTGCCAGCAGCTTAGGTGTTGGGGCCGGCTACACCTTC. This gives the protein CASSLGVGAGYTF.

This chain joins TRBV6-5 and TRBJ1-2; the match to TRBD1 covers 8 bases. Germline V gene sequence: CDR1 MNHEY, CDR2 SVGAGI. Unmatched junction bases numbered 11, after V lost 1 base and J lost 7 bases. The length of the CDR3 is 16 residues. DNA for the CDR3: TGTGCCAGCAGTTACTTATCAGGGGGCGTAGTTCGTGGCTACACCTTC. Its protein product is CASSYLSGGVVRGYTF.

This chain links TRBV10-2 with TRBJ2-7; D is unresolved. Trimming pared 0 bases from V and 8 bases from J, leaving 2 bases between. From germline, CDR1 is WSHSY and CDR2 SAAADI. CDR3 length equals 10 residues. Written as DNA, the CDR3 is TGCGCCAGCAGTGAGTCGAAGCAGTACTTC. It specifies CASSESKQYF.

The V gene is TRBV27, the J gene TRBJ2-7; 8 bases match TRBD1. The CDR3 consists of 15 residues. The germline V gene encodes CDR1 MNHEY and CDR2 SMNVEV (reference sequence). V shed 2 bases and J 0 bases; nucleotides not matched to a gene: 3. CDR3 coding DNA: TGTGCCAGCAGTTTACAGGGGGCGAGCTCCTACGAGCAGTACTTC. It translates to CASSLQGASSYEQYF.

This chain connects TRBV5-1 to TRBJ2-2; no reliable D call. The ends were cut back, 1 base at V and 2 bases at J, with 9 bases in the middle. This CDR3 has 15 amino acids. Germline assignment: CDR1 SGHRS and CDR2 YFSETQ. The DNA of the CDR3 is TGCGCCAGCAGCTTGATGGGTGAAAACACCGGGGAGCTGTTTTTT. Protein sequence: CASSLMGENTGELFF.

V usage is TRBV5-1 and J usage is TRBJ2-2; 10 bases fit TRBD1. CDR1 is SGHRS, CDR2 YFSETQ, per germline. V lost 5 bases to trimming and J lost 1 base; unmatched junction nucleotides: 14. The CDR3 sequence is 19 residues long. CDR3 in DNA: TGCGCCAGCAGTGTACCCGGGACAGGGGTCGTGTGGAACACCGGGGAGCTGTTTTTT. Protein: CASSVPGTGVVWNTGELFF.

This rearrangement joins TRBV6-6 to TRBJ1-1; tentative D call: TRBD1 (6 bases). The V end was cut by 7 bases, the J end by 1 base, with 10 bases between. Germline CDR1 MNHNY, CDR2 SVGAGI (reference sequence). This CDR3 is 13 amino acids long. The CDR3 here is CASNPQGNTEAFF. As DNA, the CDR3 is TGTGCCAGCAACCCACAGGGGAACACTGAAGCTTTCTTT.

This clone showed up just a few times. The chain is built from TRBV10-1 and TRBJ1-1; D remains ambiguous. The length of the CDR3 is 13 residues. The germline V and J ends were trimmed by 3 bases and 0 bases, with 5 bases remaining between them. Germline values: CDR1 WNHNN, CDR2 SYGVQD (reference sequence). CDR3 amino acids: CASSDSLNTEAFF. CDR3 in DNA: TGCGCCAGCAGTGATTCGTTGAACACTGAAGCTTTCTTT.

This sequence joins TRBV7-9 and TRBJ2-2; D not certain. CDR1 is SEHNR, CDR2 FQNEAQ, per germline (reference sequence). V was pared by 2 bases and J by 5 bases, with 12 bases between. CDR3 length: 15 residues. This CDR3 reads CASSLSRARTGELFF. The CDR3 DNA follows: TGTGCCAGCAGCTTATCTAGGGCGAGGACCGGGGAGCTGTTTTTT.

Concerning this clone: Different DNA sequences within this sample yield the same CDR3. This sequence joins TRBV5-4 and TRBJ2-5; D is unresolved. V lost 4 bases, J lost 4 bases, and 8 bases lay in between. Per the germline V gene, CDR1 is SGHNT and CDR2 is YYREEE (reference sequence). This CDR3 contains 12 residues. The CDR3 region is CASSLPSETQYF. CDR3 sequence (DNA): TGTGCCAGCAGCCTTCCGTCAGAGACCCAGTACTTC.

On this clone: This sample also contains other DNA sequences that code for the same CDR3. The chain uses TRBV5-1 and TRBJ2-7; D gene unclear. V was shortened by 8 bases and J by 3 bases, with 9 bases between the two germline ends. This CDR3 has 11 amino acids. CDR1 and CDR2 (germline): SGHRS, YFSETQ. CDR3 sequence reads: CASSYDYEQYF. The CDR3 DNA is TGCGCCAGTTCGTACGACTACGAGCAGTACTTC. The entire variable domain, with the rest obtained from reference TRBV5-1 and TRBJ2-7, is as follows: KAGVTQTPRYLIKTRGQQVTLSCSPISGHRSVSWYQQTPGQGLQFLFEYFSETQRNKGNFPGRFSGRQFSNSRSEMNVSTLELGDSALYLCASSYDYEQYFGPGTRLTVT.

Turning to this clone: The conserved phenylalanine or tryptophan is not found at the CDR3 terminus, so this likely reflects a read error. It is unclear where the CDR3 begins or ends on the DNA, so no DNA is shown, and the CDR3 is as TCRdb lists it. CDR3 residues: CASSLDRVSDTL. This chain connects TRBV5-4 to TRBJ1-2; the table gives TRBD1 as D, unverified against the DNA. Termini included, the CDR3 measures 12 amino acids. Per germline, CDR1 SGHNT and CDR2 YYREEE (reference sequence).

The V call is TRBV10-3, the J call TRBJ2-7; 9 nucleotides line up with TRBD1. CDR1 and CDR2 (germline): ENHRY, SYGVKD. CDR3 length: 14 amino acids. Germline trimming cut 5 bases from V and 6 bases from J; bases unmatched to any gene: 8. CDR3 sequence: CAISSRQGVAEQYF. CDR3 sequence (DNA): TGTGCCATCAGTAGCAGACAGGGGGTCGCCGAGCAGTACTTC.

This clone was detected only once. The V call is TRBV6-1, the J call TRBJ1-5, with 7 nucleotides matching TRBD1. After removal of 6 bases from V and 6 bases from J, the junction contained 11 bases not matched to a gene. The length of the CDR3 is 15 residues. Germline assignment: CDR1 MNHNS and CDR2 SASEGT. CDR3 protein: CASSPGQVGLQPQHF. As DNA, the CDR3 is TGTGCCAGCAGCCCTGGACAGGTGGGACTTCAGCCCCAGCATTTT.

The CDR3 coding sequence is TGTGCCAGCAGCGTAGGACTAGCGGGAGGCACCCGTACAGATACGCAGTATTTT. Protein: CASSVGLAGGTRTDTQYF. The chain is built from TRBV9 and TRBJ2-3; TRBD2 matches at 13 bases. This CDR3 has 18 residues. Per germline, CDR1 SGDLS and CDR2 YYNGEE. J gave up 3 bases and V 0 bases, and 7 bases lay outside the gene matches. Complete variable domain (other parts from reference TRBV9 and TRBJ2-3): DSGVTQTPKHLITATGQRVTLRCSPRSGDLSVYWYQQSLDQGLQFLIQYYNGEERAKGNILERFSAQQFPDLHSELNLSSLELGDSALYFCASSVGLAGGTRTDTQYFGPGTRLTVL.

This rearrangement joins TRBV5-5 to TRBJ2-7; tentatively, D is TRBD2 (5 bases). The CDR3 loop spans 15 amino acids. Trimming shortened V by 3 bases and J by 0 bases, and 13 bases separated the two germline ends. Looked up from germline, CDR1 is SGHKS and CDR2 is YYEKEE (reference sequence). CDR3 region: CASSSGGEVSYEQYF. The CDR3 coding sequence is TGTGCCAGCAGCTCCGGAGGTGAGGTCTCCTACGAGCAGTACTTC.

CDR3 protein: CASSPHGGKNIQYF. The CDR3 nucleotides read TGTGCCAGCAGCCCACACGGGGGCAAAAACATTCAGTACTTC. The chain employs TRBV5-4 and TRBJ2-4, with D perhaps matching TRBD2 (6 bases). This CDR3 region has 14 residues. Germline assignment: CDR1 SGHNT and CDR2 YYREEE (reference sequence). The V and J ends lost 4 bases and 3 bases respectively, with 11 bases between them. The whole variable domain, remainder taken from reference TRBV5-4 and TRBJ2-4, is ETGVTQSPTHLIKTRGQQVTLRCSSQSGHNTVSWYQQALGQGPQFIFQYYREEENGRGNFPPRFSGLQFPNYSSELNVNALELDDSALYLCASSPHGGKNIQYFGAGTRLSVL.

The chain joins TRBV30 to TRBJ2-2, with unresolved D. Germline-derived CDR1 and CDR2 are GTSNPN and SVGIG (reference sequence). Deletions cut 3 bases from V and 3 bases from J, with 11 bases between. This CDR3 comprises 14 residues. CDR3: CAWRSDPDTGELFF. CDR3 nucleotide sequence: TGTGCCTGGAGGTCGGACCCCGACACCGGGGAGCTGTTTTTT.

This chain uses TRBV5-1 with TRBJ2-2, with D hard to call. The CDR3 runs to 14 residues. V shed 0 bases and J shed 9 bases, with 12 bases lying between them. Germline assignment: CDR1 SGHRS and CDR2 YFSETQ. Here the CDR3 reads CASSLAQTIRELFF. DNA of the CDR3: TGCGCCAGCAGCTTGGCGCAGACCATAAGGGAGCTGTTTTTT.

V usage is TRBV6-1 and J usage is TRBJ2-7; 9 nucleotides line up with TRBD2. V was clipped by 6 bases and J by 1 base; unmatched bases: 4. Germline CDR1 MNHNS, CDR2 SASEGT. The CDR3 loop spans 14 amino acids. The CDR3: CASRAGGGSYEQYF. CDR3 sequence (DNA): TGTGCCAGCAGAGCGGGGGGCGGGTCCTACGAGCAGTACTTC.

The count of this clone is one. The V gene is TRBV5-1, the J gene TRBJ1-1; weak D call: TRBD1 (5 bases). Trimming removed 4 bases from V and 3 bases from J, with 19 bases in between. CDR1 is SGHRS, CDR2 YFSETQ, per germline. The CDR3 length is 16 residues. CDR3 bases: TGCGCCAGCAGCCCCTATCATACAGGACCATACACTGAAGCTTTCTTT. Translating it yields CASSPYHTGPYTEAFF.